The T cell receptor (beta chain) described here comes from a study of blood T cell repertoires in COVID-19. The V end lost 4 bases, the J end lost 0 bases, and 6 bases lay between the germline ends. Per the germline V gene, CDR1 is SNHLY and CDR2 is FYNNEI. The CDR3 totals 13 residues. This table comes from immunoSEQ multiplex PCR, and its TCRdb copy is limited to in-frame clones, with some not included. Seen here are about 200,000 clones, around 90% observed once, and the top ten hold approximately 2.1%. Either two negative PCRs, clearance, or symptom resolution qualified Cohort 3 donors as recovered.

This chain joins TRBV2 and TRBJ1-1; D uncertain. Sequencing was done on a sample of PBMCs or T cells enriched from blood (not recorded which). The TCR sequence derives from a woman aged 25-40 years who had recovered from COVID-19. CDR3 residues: CASSVEMNTEAFF. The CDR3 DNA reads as TGTGCCAGCAGTGTTGAGATGAACACTGAAGCTTTCTTT.